The source of this TCR beta chain is a study of identical twins. This clonotype occurred a few times. TCRdb independently ran MiXCR on the 5' RACE reads; one entry per CDR3 protein. The sample consists of some 440,000 distinct CDR3 sequences, roughly 24% of them appearing once. V shed 2 bases and J shed 5 bases, with 4 bases lying between them. The CDR3 length is 13 residues. The same data also contributed to another study, on T cells expressing NK-cell markers. According to that study: Among four donors, these clonotypes also ranked first in the CD3+CD56-NKG2C+ fraction.

The rearrangement joins TRBV12-3 or TRBV12-4 to TRBJ1-6, with D hard to call. The receptor comes from a woman between 18 and 29 years old in good health. The source material was CD4+ T cells sorted from blood. CDR3 DNA sequence: TGTGCCAGCAGTTTAAATCATAATTCACCCCTCCACTTT. Protein sequence: CASSLNHNSPLHF.